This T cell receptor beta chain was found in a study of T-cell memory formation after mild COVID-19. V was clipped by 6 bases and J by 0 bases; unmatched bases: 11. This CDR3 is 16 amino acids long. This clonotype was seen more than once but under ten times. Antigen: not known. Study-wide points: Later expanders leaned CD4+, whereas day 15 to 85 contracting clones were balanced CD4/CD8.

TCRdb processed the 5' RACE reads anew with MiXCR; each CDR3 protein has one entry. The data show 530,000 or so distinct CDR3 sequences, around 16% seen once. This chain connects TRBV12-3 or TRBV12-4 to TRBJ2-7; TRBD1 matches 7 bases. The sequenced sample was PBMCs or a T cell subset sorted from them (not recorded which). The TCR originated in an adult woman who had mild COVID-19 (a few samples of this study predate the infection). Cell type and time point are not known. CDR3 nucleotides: TGTGCCAGCAGCCCCGTCCGGGACAGCAGCTCCTACGAGCAGTACTTC. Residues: CASSPVRDSSSYEQYF.